Below are 13 T cell receptor beta chains sequenced from a single sample in a study of blood T cell repertoires in COVID-19. Sequencing was performed with immunoSEQ multiplex PCR; in TCRdb, only in-frame clones are kept and a portion is missing. Among 95,000 to 100,000 clones, under 85% were seen once, and the ten largest hold 24%. The sequencing sample was made of peripheral blood. Source of these receptors: a human donor in a cohort sampled during active COVID-19.

The CDR3: CATSRAALAGGPPAQYF. The DNA for the CDR3 is TGTGCCACCAGCAGAGCCGCACTAGCGGGAGGCCCTCCCGCGCAGTATTTT. This chain joins TRBV15 and TRBJ2-3, with 12 bases fitting TRBD2. Unmatched junction bases numbered 12, after V lost 1 base and J lost 10 bases. The germline V gene encodes CDR1 LNHNV and CDR2 YYDKDF (reference sequence). There are 17 residues in the CDR3.

The chain recombines TRBV4-2 with TRBJ2-1; 11 positions match TRBD2. The germline V gene has CDR1 LGHNA and CDR2 YNFKEQ. This CDR3 region has 19 residues. The V gene end was trimmed by 4 bases and the J gene end by 0 bases; junction bases not matched to a gene: 11. CDR3 nucleotides: TGTGCCAGCAGCCCGGGGCGACTAGCGGGGAATAACTCCTACAATGAGCAGTTCTTC. Residues: CASSPGRLAGNNSYNEQFF.

The chain uses TRBV5-1 and TRBJ1-2, with 8 bases that match TRBD1. CDR1 is SGHRS, CDR2 YFSETQ, per germline. V lost 4 bases to trimming and J lost 2 bases; unmatched junction nucleotides: 4. This CDR3 comprises 14 residues. The CDR3 DNA reads TGCGCCAGCAGCCCGGGACAGGTGAACTATGGCTACACCTTC. It is translated as CASSPGQVNYGYTF.

The rearrangement joins TRBV6-1 to TRBJ2-2; D perhaps matches TRBD1 (6 bases). The CDR3 runs to 13 residues. The germline V gene encodes CDR1 MNHNS and CDR2 SASEGT. Trimming pared 1 base from V and 9 bases from J, leaving 9 bases between. Here the CDR3 reads CASSEEGVRELFF. CDR3 DNA sequence: TGTGCCAGCAGTGAAGAGGGGGTCCGGGAGCTGTTTTTT.

CDR3 region: CASSLLGDFFSMGGDTQYF. CDR3 nucleotide sequence: TGTGCCAGCAGCTTGTTGGGGGACTTTTTTTCGATGGGTGGAGATACGCAGTATTTT. The chain is built from TRBV5-4 and TRBJ2-3; a possible D gene is TRBD2 (6 bases). The CDR3 sequence is 19 residues long. Trimming cost V 1 base and J 5 bases, with 26 bases left between them. In germline, CDR1 is SGHNT, CDR2 YYREEE (reference sequence).

The rearrangement joins TRBV28 to TRBJ1-1; 9 bases fit TRBD1. The junction had 7 bases not matched to a gene; V was cut back by 5 bases and J by 6 bases. Per germline, CDR1 MDHEN and CDR2 SYDVKM. The CDR3 has 14 amino acids. The chain's CDR3 is CASSADRGQAEAFF. CDR3 coding DNA: TGTGCCAGCAGTGCGGACAGGGGTCAAGCTGAAGCTTTCTTT. Supplemented by reference TRBV28 and TRBJ1-1, the full variable domain reads DVKVTQSSRYLVKRTGEKVFLECVQDMDHENMFWYRQDPGLGLRLIYFSYDVKMKEKGDIPEGYSVSREKKERFSLILESASTNQTSMYLCASSADRGQAEAFFGQGTRLTVV.

This rearrangement joins TRBV29-1 to TRBJ1-1; D not resolved. Germline assignment: CDR1 SQVTM and CDR2 ANQGSEA. The V end was cut by 6 bases, the J end by 1 base, with 9 bases between. This CDR3 region has 12 residues. This CDR3 is CSVRVTNTEAFF. The CDR3 DNA reads as TGCAGCGTCCGGGTTACGAACACTGAAGCTTTCTTT.

V gene TRBV10-2 combines with J gene TRBJ1-3, with 7 bases identical to TRBD1. CDR1 and CDR2 (germline): WSHSY, SAAADI. This CDR3 contains 15 residues. V lost 7 bases and J lost 1; bases outside the gene matches: 7. The CDR3 sequence: CASTVRQGSGNTIYF. CDR3 in DNA: TGCGCCAGCACTGTTAGACAGGGATCTGGAAACACCATATATTTT.

This clone showed up just once. The chain is built from TRBV7-8 and TRBJ1-2; no definite D call. CDR3 length: 15 amino acids. Trimming left V 5 bases short and J 6 bases short, with 19 bases between. Per the germline V gene, CDR1 is SGHVS and CDR2 is FQNEAQ. The CDR3: CASSPEGLSMDGYTF. The CDR3 DNA is TGTGCCAGCAGCCCCGAGGGCCTTTCGATGGATGGCTACACCTTC.

This chain connects TRBV6-6 to TRBJ2-7; TRBD2 agrees at 11 bases. V lost 5 bases, J lost 3 bases, and 3 bases stayed unmatched. Germline assignment: CDR1 MNHNY and CDR2 SVGAGI (reference sequence). This CDR3 comprises 14 residues. This CDR3 is CASSSGTSGYEQYF. In DNA form, the CDR3 reads TGTGCCAGCAGTAGCGGGACTAGCGGCTACGAGCAGTACTTC.

Only one count was recorded for this clone. The V call is TRBV4-3, the J call TRBJ1-2, with 8 bases aligning to TRBD1. From germline, CDR1 is LGHNA and CDR2 YSLEER. The CDR3 sequence is 16 residues long. The V and J ends lost 0 bases and 3 bases, in that order; junction bases with no gene match: 6. The chain's CDR3 is CASSQDHPGQDYGYTF. As DNA, the CDR3 is TGCGCCAGCAGCCAAGATCATCCGGGACAGGACTATGGCTACACCTTC.

The J gene is TRBJ1-2, the V gene TRBV6-5; TRBD1 might be the D (6 bases). The V end lost 6 bases, the J end lost 7 bases, and 18 bases lay between the germline ends. The V gene's germline CDR1 is MNHEY and CDR2 SVGAGI. This CDR3 region has 14 residues. CDR3 in amino acids: CASRLNRDFGGYTF. In DNA, the CDR3 is TGTGCCAGCAGACTGAACAGGGATTTTGGTGGCTACACCTTC.

The chain carries TRBV28 and TRBJ2-7; tentative D call: TRBD2 (6 bases). The germline CDR1 and CDR2 sequences are MDHEN and SYDVKM. Trimming pared 8 bases from V and 1 base from J, leaving 21 bases between. The CDR3 consists of 16 residues. This chain's CDR3 is CASSTSRDLFSYEQYF. Written as DNA, the CDR3 is TGTGCCAGCTCCACTAGCCGGGACCTTTTTTCCTACGAGCAGTACTTC.